The subject of this entry is one T cell receptor (beta chain). Its target is unknown. This sample was included in a study of blood T cells in healthy people across ages. The CDR3 spans 18 residues. Using a J-beta primer mix together with a sample-barcoded 5' primer, a second PCR was run for about 6 to 12 cycles. From the 5' RACE reads, TCRdb called clonotypes with MiXCR, one entry per CDR3 protein. Found here are around 1,000,000 distinct CDR3 sequences, 35% to 45% of them singletons; the top ten hold approximately 14%. General study points: Naive T cell percentage strongly correlated with TCR beta diversity.

The source is a man aged 18 to 35 in good health. The V call is TRBV21-1, the J call TRBJ1-5; TRBD1 is the table's D call, not checked against the DNA. TRBV21-1 is a pseudogene segment. Sample: blood. CDR3 DNA sequence: TGTGCCAGCAGCGGCGGGACAGGCCCAGGGAATAGTATTCAGCCCCAGCATTTT. This encodes CASSGGTGPGNSIQPQHF.